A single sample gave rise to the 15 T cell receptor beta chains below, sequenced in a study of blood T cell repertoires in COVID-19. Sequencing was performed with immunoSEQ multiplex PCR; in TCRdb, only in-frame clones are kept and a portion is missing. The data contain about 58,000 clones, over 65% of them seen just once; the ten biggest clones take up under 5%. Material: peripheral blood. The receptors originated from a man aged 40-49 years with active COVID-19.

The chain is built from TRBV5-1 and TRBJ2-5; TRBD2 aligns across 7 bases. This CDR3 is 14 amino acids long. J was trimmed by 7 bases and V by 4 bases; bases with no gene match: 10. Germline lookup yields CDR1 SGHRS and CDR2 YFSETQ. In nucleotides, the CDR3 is TGCGCCAGCAGCCTGAACAGCGGGGCGGTGACCCAGTACTTC. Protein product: CASSLNSGAVTQYF.

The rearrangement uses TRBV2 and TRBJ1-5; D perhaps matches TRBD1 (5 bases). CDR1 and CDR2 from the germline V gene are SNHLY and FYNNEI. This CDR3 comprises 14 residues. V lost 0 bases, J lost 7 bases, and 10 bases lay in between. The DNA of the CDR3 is TGTGCCAGCAGTGAAGCTTCCAGGGCCCAGCCCCAGCATTTT. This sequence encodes CASSEASRAQPQHF.

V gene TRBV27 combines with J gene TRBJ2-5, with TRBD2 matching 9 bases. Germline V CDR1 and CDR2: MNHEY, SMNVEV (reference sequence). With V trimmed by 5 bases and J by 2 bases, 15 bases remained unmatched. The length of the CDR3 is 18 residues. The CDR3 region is CASSQQPGTLAGQETQYF. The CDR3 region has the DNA TGTGCCAGCAGTCAACAACCGGGGACTCTAGCGGGACAAGAGACCCAGTACTTC.

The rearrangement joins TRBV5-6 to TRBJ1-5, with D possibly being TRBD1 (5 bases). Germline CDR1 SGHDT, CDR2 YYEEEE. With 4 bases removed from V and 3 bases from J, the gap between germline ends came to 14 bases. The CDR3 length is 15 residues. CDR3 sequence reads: CASSLGTRNNQPQHF. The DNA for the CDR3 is TGTGCCAGCAGCCTCGGGACTAGGAACAATCAGCCCCAGCATTTT. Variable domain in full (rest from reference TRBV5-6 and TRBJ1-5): DAGVTQSPTHLIKTRGQQVTLRCSPKSGHDTVSWYQQALGQGPQFIFQYYEEEERQRGNFPDRFSGHQFPNYSSELNVNALLLGDSALYLCASSLGTRNNQPQHFGDGTRLSIL.

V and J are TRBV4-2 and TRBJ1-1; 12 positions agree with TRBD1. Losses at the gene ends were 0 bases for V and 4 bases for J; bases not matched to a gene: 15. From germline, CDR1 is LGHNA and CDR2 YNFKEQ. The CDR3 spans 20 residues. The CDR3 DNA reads TGTGCCAGCAGCCAAGATTACTTTCTCGGGACAGGGGGCCTGACCACTGAAGCTTTCTTT. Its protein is CASSQDYFLGTGGLTTEAFF.

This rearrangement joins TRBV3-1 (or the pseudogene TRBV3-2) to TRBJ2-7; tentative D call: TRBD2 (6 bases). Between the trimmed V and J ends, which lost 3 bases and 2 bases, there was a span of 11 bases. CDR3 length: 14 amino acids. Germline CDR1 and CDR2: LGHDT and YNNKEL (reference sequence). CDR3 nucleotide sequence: TGTGCCAGCAGCCAGAGGAGGGGAGCCTACGAGCAGTACTTC. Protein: CASSQRRGAYEQYF.

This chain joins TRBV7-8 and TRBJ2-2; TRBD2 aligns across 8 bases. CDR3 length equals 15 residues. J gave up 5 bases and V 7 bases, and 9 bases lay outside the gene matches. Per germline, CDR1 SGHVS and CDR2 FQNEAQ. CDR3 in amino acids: CASTIREGVTGELFF. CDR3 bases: TGTGCCAGCACCATCCGGGAGGGGGTGACCGGGGAGCTGTTTTTT.

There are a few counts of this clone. CDR3 in DNA: TGTGCCAGCAGGTTACCACTAGAGGAGTTCTTC. This codes for CASRLPLEEFF. V usage is TRBV2 and J usage is TRBJ2-1; TRBD2 might be the D (5 bases). The germline V gene encodes CDR1 SNHLY and CDR2 FYNNEI. Trimming shortened V by 6 bases and J by 14 bases, and 14 bases separated the two germline ends. The CDR3 is 11 residues long.

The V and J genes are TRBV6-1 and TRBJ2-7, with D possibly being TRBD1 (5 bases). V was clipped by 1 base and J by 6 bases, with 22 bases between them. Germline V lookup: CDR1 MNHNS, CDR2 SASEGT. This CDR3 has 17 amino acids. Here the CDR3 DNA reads TGTGCCAGCAGTGAAGATAGTTATAGGCAGGGTCTGGTCGAGCAGTACTTC. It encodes CASSEDSYRQGLVEQYF.

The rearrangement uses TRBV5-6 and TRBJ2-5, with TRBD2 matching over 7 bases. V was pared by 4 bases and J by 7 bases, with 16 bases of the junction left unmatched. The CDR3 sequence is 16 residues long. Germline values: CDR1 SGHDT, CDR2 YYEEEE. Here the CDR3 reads CASSVPRDYPYGTQYF. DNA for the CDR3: TGTGCCAGCAGCGTTCCTCGGGACTATCCTTACGGGACCCAGTACTTC.

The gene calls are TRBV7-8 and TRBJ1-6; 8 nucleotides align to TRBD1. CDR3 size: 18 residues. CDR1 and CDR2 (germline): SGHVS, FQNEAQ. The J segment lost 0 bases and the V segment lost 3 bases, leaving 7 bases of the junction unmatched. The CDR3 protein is CASSFKNRGSSYNSPLHF. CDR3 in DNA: TGTGCCAGCAGCTTCAAGAACAGGGGGAGCTCCTATAATTCACCCCTCCACTTT. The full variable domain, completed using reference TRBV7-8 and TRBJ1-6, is GAGVSQSPRYKVAKRGQDVALRCDPISGHVSLFWYQQALGQGPEFLTYFQNEAQLDKSGLPSDRFFAERPEGSVSTLKIQRTQQEDSAVYLCASSFKNRGSSYNSPLHFGNGTRLTVT.

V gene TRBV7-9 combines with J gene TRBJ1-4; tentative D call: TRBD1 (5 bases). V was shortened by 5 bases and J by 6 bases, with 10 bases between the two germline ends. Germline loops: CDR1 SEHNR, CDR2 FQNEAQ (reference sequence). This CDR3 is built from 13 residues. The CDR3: CASSNSRDEKLFF. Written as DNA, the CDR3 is TGTGCCAGCAGCAACTCCAGGGATGAAAAACTGTTTTTT.

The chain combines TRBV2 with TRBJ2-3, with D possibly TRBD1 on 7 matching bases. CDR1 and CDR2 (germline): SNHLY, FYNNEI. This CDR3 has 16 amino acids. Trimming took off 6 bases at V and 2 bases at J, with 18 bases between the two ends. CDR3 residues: CASRARGTVLTDTQYF. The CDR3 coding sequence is TGTGCCAGCAGGGCCCGCGGGACAGTCCTCACAGATACGCAGTATTTT.

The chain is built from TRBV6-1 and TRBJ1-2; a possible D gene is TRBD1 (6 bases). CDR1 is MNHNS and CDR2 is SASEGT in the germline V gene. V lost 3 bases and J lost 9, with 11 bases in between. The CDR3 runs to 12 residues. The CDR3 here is CASSERGQRYTF. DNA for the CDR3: TGTGCCAGCAGTGAGCGGGGGCAACGCTACACCTTC.

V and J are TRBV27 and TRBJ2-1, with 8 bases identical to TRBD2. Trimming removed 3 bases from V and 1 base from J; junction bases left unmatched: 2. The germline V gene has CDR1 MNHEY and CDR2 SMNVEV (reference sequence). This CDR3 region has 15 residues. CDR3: CASSLRLASYNEQFF. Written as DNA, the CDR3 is TGTGCCAGCAGTTTGCGACTAGCGTCCTACAATGAGCAGTTCTTC.